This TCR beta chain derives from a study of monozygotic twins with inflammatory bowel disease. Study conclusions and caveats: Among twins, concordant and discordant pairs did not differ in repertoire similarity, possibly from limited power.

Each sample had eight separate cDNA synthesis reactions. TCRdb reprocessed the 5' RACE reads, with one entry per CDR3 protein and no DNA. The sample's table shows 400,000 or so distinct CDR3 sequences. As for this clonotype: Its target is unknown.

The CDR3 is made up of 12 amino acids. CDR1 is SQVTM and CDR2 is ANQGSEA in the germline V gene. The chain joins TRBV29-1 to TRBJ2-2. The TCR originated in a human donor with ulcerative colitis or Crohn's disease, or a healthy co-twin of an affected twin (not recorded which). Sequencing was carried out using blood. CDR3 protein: CSVVDVGGELFF.